This is a list of T cell receptor beta chains from one sample in a study of CD8+ T cells in alopecia areata. Produced via immunoSEQ multiplex PCR; TCRdb's table is partial and in-frame only. The table includes about 100,000 clones, roughly 56% detected once. Sequenced material: CD8+ T cells sorted from blood, taken between weeks 55 and 65, from a patient treated with tofacitinib. The receptor set was obtained from a human donor with alopecia areata. CDR3s include the opening cysteine and the closing phenylalanine or tryptophan. The order of the fields is J gene, V gene, CDR3 protein.

>TRBJ1-2|TRBV7-9
CASSLAPVGYTF
>TRBJ2-3|TRBV7-9
CAPERGEGTDTQYF
>TRBJ2-6|TRBV6-1
CASSASGGSGANVLTF
>TRBJ1-2|TRBV19
CASSIVGRQANYGYTF
>TRBJ2-5|TRBV6-5
CASGTSGKETQYF
>TRBJ2-6|TRBV30
CAYHGAPGANVLTF
>TRBJ2-5|TRBV7-8
CASSLRSPRQETQYF
>TRBJ2-7|TRBV30
CAWTGTELYEQYF
>TRBJ2-7|TRBV29-1
CSVEAPRGRGYEQYF
>TRBJ1-5|TRBV4-1
CASKDTFNNQPQHF
>TRBJ2-1|TRBV5-6
CASSFGAGARNEQFF
>TRBJ2-1|TRBV9
CASSVEGGTETFF
>TRBJ2-3|TRBV13
CASSGGPSALDDTQYF
>TRBJ2-3|TRBV30
CAWSRIPGTDTQYF
>TRBJ1-1|TRBV29-1
CSVVRNTEAFF
>TRBJ1-5|TRBV5-6
CASSWGNQPQHF
>TRBJ2-1|TRBV2
CASVGSSYNEQFF
>TRBJ2-5|TRBV27
CASSLWGAETQYF
>TRBJ1-5|TRBV30
CAWSPGGDQPQHF
>TRBJ1-6|TRBV2
CASSAARTNNSPLHF
>TRBJ2-1|TRBV14
CASSQERLREQFF
>TRBJ1-2|TRBV2
CARQTGGQGYGYTF
>TRBJ2-5|TRBV4-2
CASSQYDRGRETQYF
>TRBJ2-7|TRBV4-1
CASSQVATASYEQYF
>TRBJ1-6|TRBV7-9
CASSPGGLRDSPLHF
>TRBJ2-5|TRBV11-2
CASSLAYQQETQYF
>TRBJ1-1|TRBV9
CASSAPSGTPHTEAFF